A selection of T cell receptor beta chains follows, all from one sample in a study of technical replicates of blood from a few donors. Profiling relied on immunoSEQ multiplex PCR, and the TCRdb table lists in-frame clones only, not all of them. Of about 70,000 clones in the sample, approximately 97% are singletons; the top ten hold approximately 0.2%. Sequencing was done on a sample of T cells isolated from PBMCs. These receptors all come from a human donor in good health. Both conserved end residues are part of each CDR3. D genes are given only for firm matches. Where a row states a size, it is once, few, many or the class of an expanded clone; other rows omit it.

v_call,d_call,j_call,clone_size,cdr3_aa,cdr3_nt
TRBV29-1,TRBD2,TRBJ2-3,.,CSVTPTSGGTDTQYF,TGCAGCGTCACCCCGACTAGCGGGGGGACAGATACGCAGTATTTT
TRBV9,.,TRBJ2-1,.,CASSVDGVGEQFF,TGTGCCAGCAGCGTAGACGGAGTCGGCGAGCAGTTCTTC
TRBV2,.,TRBJ1-2,.,CASRQWGGGYFYGYTF,TGTGCCAGCAGGCAGTGGGGAGGAGGATACTTCTATGGCTACACCTTC
TRBV6-5,.,TRBJ2-7,.,CASSSPLAYGQQYF,TGTGCCAGCAGTTCCCCACTAGCATATGGACAGCAGTACTTC
TRBV4-1,.,TRBJ2-7,.,CASSPFWLASYEQYF,TGCGCCAGCAGCCCGTTTTGGTTGGCCTCCTACGAGCAGTACTTC
TRBV5-1,TRBD2,TRBJ2-2,.,CASSLAGGRATGELFF,TGCGCCAGCAGCTTGGCCGGCGGGAGGGCCACCGGGGAGCTGTTTTTT
TRBV28,TRBD1,TRBJ1-1,.,CASSFRGGGTEAFF,TGTGCCAGCAGTTTTCGAGGGGGCGGGACTGAAGCTTTCTTT
TRBV5-6,TRBD1,TRBJ2-7,.,CASSPDRGANWGSYEQYF,TGTGCCAGCAGCCCGGACAGGGGGGCAAACTGGGGTTCCTACGAGCAGTACTTC
TRBV25-1,.,TRBJ1-4,.,CASSGRTVLTDEKLFF,TGTGCCAGCAGTGGCAGGACAGTACTAACGGATGAAAAACTGTTTTTT
TRBV9,TRBD2,TRBJ2-5,.,CASSPRWGGRETQYF,TGTGCCAGCAGCCCCCGCTGGGGGGGTAGGGAGACCCAGTACTTC
TRBV2,TRBD2,TRBJ2-7,.,CASSVPGLAGSGSYEQYF,TGTGCCAGCAGTGTTCCGGGACTAGCGGGAAGTGGGTCCTACGAGCAGTACTTC
TRBV19,TRBD2,TRBJ2-5,.,CASSSRTSGRMTQYF,TGTGCCAGTAGTAGTCGTACTAGCGGGAGAATGACCCAGTACTTC
TRBV18,.,TRBJ2-1,.,CASSPSGGEQFF,TGTGCCAGCTCCCCCAGTGGGGGCGAGCAGTTCTTC
TRBV12-5,.,TRBJ2-7,.,CASGLVQGSPYEQYF,TGTGCTAGTGGTTTGGTGCAGGGATCCCCCTACGAGCAGTACTTC
TRBV5-1,.,TRBJ2-5,.,CASSWGSSAQETQYF,TGCGCCAGCAGCTGGGGCTCTAGCGCCCAAGAGACCCAGTACTTC
TRBV4-1,TRBD2,TRBJ2-2,once,CASSQVIQRGTGELFF,TGCGCCAGCAGCCAAGTCATCCAGCGGGGCACCGGGGAGCTGTTTTTT
TRBV7-9,.,TRBJ2-1,.,CASTPSLRGGEQFF,TGTGCCAGCACCCCCAGTTTACGTGGCGGTGAGCAGTTCTTC
TRBV6-1,.,TRBJ1-1,.,CASRRRGPEAFF,TGTGCCAGCAGGAGGCGGGGACCTGAAGCTTTCTTT
TRBV7-2,TRBD2,TRBJ2-3,.,CASSLLTSGGAQYF,TGTGCCAGCAGCCTACTCACTAGCGGGGGAGCGCAGTATTTT
TRBV27,TRBD1,TRBJ2-7,.,CASSLRYRTGPGYEQYF,TGTGCCAGCAGTTTGCGGTACCGGACAGGGCCGGGGTACGAGCAGTACTTC
TRBV10-2,.,TRBJ1-5,once,CASSELGGRTGNQPQHF,TGCGCCAGCAGTGAGTTAGGGGGACGGACCGGCAATCAGCCCCAGCATTTT
TRBV5-1,TRBD2,TRBJ2-3,.,CASSLRTSGSVADTQYF,TGCGCCAGCAGCCTCCGGACTAGCGGGAGTGTGGCAGATACGCAGTATTTT
TRBV7-8,TRBD2,TRBJ2-7,.,CASSERRGESSYEQYF,TGTGCCAGCAGCGAGAGACGGGGGGAGAGCTCCTACGAGCAGTACTTC
TRBV14,.,TRBJ2-7,few,CASSQGRLWNYEQYF,TGTGCCAGCAGCCAAGGGAGACTATGGAACTACGAGCAGTACTTC
TRBV9,.,TRBJ2-3,once,CASSPRVAELLTDTQYF,TGTGCCAGCAGCCCCCGTGTAGCGGAACTCCTCACAGATACGCAGTATTTT
TRBV4-1,TRBD1,TRBJ2-2,.,CASSQPDRDSGELFF,TGCGCCAGCAGCCAACCCGACAGGGATTCCGGGGAGCTGTTTTTT
TRBV27,.,TRBJ1-2,.,CASSLTGSYNGYTF,TGTGCCAGCAGTTTAACGGGGAGTTATAATGGCTACACCTTC
TRBV6-6,.,TRBJ1-5,.,CASSYGGGVGQPQHF,TGTGCCAGCAGTTATGGAGGGGGGGTAGGGCAGCCCCAGCATTTT
TRBV19,.,TRBJ2-1,.,CASSQAPNEQFF,TGTGCCAGTAGTCAAGCGCCAAATGAGCAGTTCTTC
TRBV6-5,TRBD1,TRBJ1-2,once,CASSSTGIYGYTF,TGTGCCAGCAGCTCGACAGGGATCTATGGCTACACCTTC
TRBV6-5,.,TRBJ2-2,.,CASSYGQWNTGELFF,TGTGCCAGCAGTTATGGACAATGGAACACCGGGGAGCTGTTTTTT
TRBV6-5,TRBD2,TRBJ2-1,.,CASSLGLAGNNEQFF,TGTGCCAGCAGTCTTGGACTAGCGGGGAACAATGAGCAGTTCTTC
TRBV5-1,.,TRBJ1-2,.,CASSLVPGRGGYGYTF,TGCGCCAGCAGCTTGGTGCCCGGACGAGGAGGCTATGGCTACACCTTC
TRBV30,TRBD1,TRBJ1-6,.,CAWKQGTLSTDNSPLHF,TGTGCCTGGAAACAGGGGACTCTATCCACGGATAATTCACCCCTCCACTTT
TRBV11-2,.,TRBJ2-5,.,CASSTHPPGDGETQYF,TGTGCCAGCAGCACACACCCCCCCGGGGATGGAGAGACCCAGTACTTC